This entry lists 22 T cell receptor beta chains sequenced from one sample in a study of blood T cell repertoires in COVID-19. Data came from immunoSEQ multiplex PCR; TCRdb stores just in-frame clones and leaves some out. The sample carries around 200,000 clones, 80% to 90% recorded once. Sequencing was carried out using peripheral blood. These receptor sequences come from a man in his 60s who had recovered from COVID-19.

The chain employs TRBV18 and TRBJ2-7; 7 bases align to TRBD1. This CDR3 has 20 residues. CDR1 is KGHSH and CDR2 is LQKENI in the germline V gene. The V gene end was trimmed by 0 bases and the J gene end by 0 bases; junction bases not matched to a gene: 17. In DNA, the CDR3 is TGTGCCAGCTCACCACCACCGTCTCTCAAATCGGGACAGAACTCCTACGAGCAGTACTTC. Amino acids: CASSPPPSLKSGQNSYEQYF.

This sequence joins TRBV2 and TRBJ1-4; D perhaps matches TRBD1 (5 bases). The length of the CDR3 is 13 residues. Looked up from germline, CDR1 is SNHLY and CDR2 is FYNNEI. The V end lost 6 bases, the J end lost 8 bases, and 13 bases lay between the germline ends. The CDR3 DNA sequence: TGTGCCAGCAGCCTTGGGACTCGGGAAAAACTGTTTTTT. Its protein is CASSLGTREKLFF.

The count of this clone is one. The gene calls are TRBV5-6 and TRBJ2-5, with TRBD1 identical over 11 bases. With V trimmed by 1 base and J by 3 bases, 2 bases remained unmatched. Germline V gives CDR1 SGHDT, CDR2 YYEEEE. The CDR3 is 15 amino acids. The CDR3 DNA reads TGTGCCAGCAGCTTGCCGGGACAGGGGGAAGAGACCCAGTACTTC. Residues: CASSLPGQGEETQYF.

This chain joins TRBV25-1 and TRBJ1-1, with D possibly TRBD1 on 6 matching bases. This CDR3 has 14 residues. CDR1 is MGHDK, CDR2 SYGVNS, per germline. V dropped 7 bases and J dropped 4 bases, with 16 bases sitting between them. In nucleotides, the CDR3 is TGTGCCAGCACCCGGGGGGCTGGGGGCACTGAAGCTTTCTTT. This translates into CASTRGAGGTEAFF.

This chain uses TRBV7-2 with TRBJ2-7, with TRBD2 matching 7 bases. Germline V lookup: CDR1 SGHTA, CDR2 FQGNSA. Losses at the gene ends were 5 bases for V and 1 base for J; bases not matched to a gene: 8. The CDR3 is 15 amino acids. The CDR3 DNA reads as TGTGCCAGCAGCCCTGGGGGGGGGAGGTCCTACGAGCAGTACTTC. Translating it yields CASSPGGGRSYEQYF. The complete variable domain, with remaining parts taken from reference TRBV7-2 and TRBJ2-7, reads GAGVSQSPSNKVTEKGKDVELRCDPISGHTALYWYRQSLGQGLEFLIYFQGNSAPDKSGLPSDRFSAERTGGSVSTLTIQRTQQEDSAVYLCASSPGGGRSYEQYFGPGTRLTVT.

The chain combines TRBV5-8 with TRBJ2-2; tentatively, D is TRBD2 (6 bases). Per germline, CDR1 SGHTS and CDR2 YDEGEE. Deletions cut 1 base from V and 5 bases from J, with 18 bases between. This CDR3 is 17 amino acids long. As DNA, the CDR3 is TGTGCCAGCAGCTTGTATGTCGGGAGCGCGGTAACCGGGGAGCTGTTTTTT. It yields the protein CASSLYVGSAVTGELFF.

J is TRBJ1-5 and V is TRBV18, with 8 bases fitting TRBD1. Losses at the gene ends were 6 bases for V and 7 bases for J; bases not matched to a gene: 8. Germline CDR1 is KGHSH and CDR2 is LQKENI. The CDR3 has 14 residues. The CDR3 sequence: CASSPDRGQQPQHF. For the CDR3, the DNA is TGTGCCAGCTCCCCAGACAGGGGACAGCAGCCCCAGCATTTT.

This clone was seen at least ten times. Written as DNA, the CDR3 is TGTGCCAGTAGTACGAACCAGGGCGATCAGCCCCAGCATTTT. Translated: CASSTNQGDQPQHF. The gene calls are TRBV19 and TRBJ1-5; D may be TRBD1 (5 bases). The V gene's germline CDR1 is LNHDA and CDR2 SQIVND (reference sequence). V dropped 4 bases and J dropped 5 bases, with 12 bases sitting between them. The CDR3 spans 14 residues.

The chain links TRBV9 to TRBJ2-2, with 7 bases lining up with TRBD2. CDR3 length equals 16 residues. The V segment lost 0 bases and the J segment 0 bases; nucleotides outside the gene matches: 2. Germline CDR1 SGDLS, CDR2 YYNGEE. The CDR3 sequence is CASSVELAANTGELFF. CDR3 nucleotide sequence: TGTGCCAGCAGCGTAGAGCTAGCGGCGAACACCGGGGAGCTGTTTTTT.

This chain uses TRBV30 with TRBJ1-5; D is uncertain. Germline V gives CDR1 GTSNPN, CDR2 SVGIG (reference sequence). Trimming took off 5 bases at V and 3 bases at J, with 14 bases between the two ends. The CDR3 has 14 residues. CDR3 coding DNA: TGTGCCTGGGGTCACGGAGGCAACAATCAGCCCCAGCATTTT. Translating gives CAWGHGGNNQPQHF.

V usage is TRBV6-5 and J usage is TRBJ1-2; the match to TRBD1 covers 8 bases. Germline CDR1 reads MNHEY; CDR2 reads SVGAGI. This CDR3 region has 13 residues. V was pared by 7 bases and J by 4 bases, with 5 bases of the junction left unmatched. As DNA, the CDR3 is TGTGCCAGCATAACCACAGGGGGCTATGGCTACACCTTC. Amino acids: CASITTGGYGYTF.

The CDR3, as DNA: TGTGCCAGCAGCTTAGCGGCGGCCGCGCACACTGAAGCTTTCTTT. As protein: CASSLAAAAHTEAFF. The chain is built from TRBV7-9 and TRBJ1-1; D gene uncertain. The CDR3 spans 15 residues. Germline loops: CDR1 SEHNR, CDR2 FQNEAQ (reference sequence). Trimming pared 0 bases from V and 3 bases from J, leaving 11 bases between.

V gene TRBV7-9 combines with J gene TRBJ2-7; D is possibly TRBD1 (5 bases). Germline assignment: CDR1 SEHNR and CDR2 FQNEAQ (reference sequence). With 2 bases removed from V and 5 bases from J, the gap between germline ends came to 7 bases. There are 12 residues in the CDR3. The CDR3, as DNA: TGTGCCAGCAGCTTAACCAGGGACGAGCAGTACTTC. Translation: CASSLTRDEQYF.

V gene TRBV9 combines with J gene TRBJ2-3; TRBD2 matches 8 bases. This CDR3 comprises 12 residues. The germline V gene has CDR1 SGDLS and CDR2 YYNGEE. The V and J ends lost 0 bases and 12 bases, in that order; junction bases with no gene match: 3. In DNA, the CDR3 is TGTGCCAGCAGCGTAGGCGGGGGGAACCAGTATTTT. It codes for CASSVGGGNQYF.

CDR3 nucleotides: TGTGCCAGCAGCGGAAGACTAGCGGGGTCAAATGAGCAGTTCTTC. Translating it yields CASSGRLAGSNEQFF. J is TRBJ2-1 and V is TRBV9; TRBD2 matches at 11 bases. V was pared by 3 bases and J by 7 bases, with 6 bases of the junction left unmatched. The CDR3 extends over 15 amino acids. Germline CDR1 SGDLS, CDR2 YYNGEE.

This rearrangement joins TRBV4-3 to TRBJ1-3; D call uncertain. The CDR3 loop spans 15 amino acids. Deletions cut 0 bases from V and 4 bases from J, with 10 bases between. CDR1 and CDR2 from the germline V gene are LGHNA and YSLEER. CDR3: CASSQDSSGGNTIYF. The CDR3 DNA reads TGCGCCAGCAGCCAAGATTCGTCGGGAGGAAACACCATATATTTT.

V usage is TRBV18 and J usage is TRBJ2-7; 10 positions agree with TRBD1. The V segment lost 5 bases and the J segment 6 bases; nucleotides outside the gene matches: 7. There are 14 residues in the CDR3. Germline values: CDR1 KGHSH, CDR2 LQKENI. The CDR3 loop reads CASSTRQGAAEQYF. Here the CDR3 DNA reads TGTGCCAGCTCAACCCGACAGGGGGCCGCCGAGCAGTACTTC.

This sequence joins TRBV24-1 and TRBJ1-5; 9 nucleotides line up with TRBD1. Germline trimming cut 4 bases from V and 8 bases from J; bases unmatched to any gene: 11. This CDR3 is 16 amino acids long. Germline values: CDR1 KGHDR, CDR2 SFDVKD. The DNA of the CDR3 is TGTGCCACCAGTGACACTGGGACAGGGCGATTGGAGCCCCAGCATTTT. It yields the protein CATSDTGTGRLEPQHF.

V usage is TRBV5-1 and J usage is TRBJ2-5; unclear D gene. The CDR3 contains 13 residues. CDR1 SGHRS and CDR2 YFSETQ come from the germline V gene. Trimming left V 6 bases short and J 1 base short, with 10 bases between. The CDR3, as DNA: TGCGCCAGCAAGGAGTCGTTCCAAGAGACCCAGTACTTC. Its translation is CASKESFQETQYF.

The chain couples TRBV5-4 to TRBJ2-4, with 7 bases lining up with TRBD2. The CDR3 covers 15 residues. V shed 0 bases and J 4 bases; nucleotides not matched to a gene: 4. Germline V gives CDR1 SGHNT, CDR2 YYREEE (reference sequence). CDR3 DNA: TGTGCCAGCAGCTTGGAAGGCGGGAGAAAAAACATTCAGTACTTC. As protein: CASSLEGGRKNIQYF.

This clone showed up just a few times. The chain employs TRBV20-1 and TRBJ1-1, with D possibly being TRBD1 (6 bases). Trimming shortened V by 3 bases and J by 4 bases, and 18 bases separated the two germline ends. This CDR3 is 15 amino acids long. Germline V gives CDR1 DFQATT, CDR2 SNEGSKA (reference sequence). The CDR3 region has the DNA TGCAGTGCTAGTTCGGCGGGGGGCGAAGTCACTGAAGCTTTCTTT. It specifies CSASSAGGEVTEAFF.

The genes are TRBV9 and TRBJ2-3; D possibly corresponds to TRBD2 (6 bases). With 1 base removed from V and 5 bases from J, the gap between germline ends came to 14 bases. CDR1 SGDLS and CDR2 YYNGEE come from the germline V gene. The CDR3 is 15 residues long. The CDR3 DNA sequence: TGTGCCAGCAGCGTAAGGGCGCCGCGGGGAGATACGCAGTATTTT. Protein product: CASSVRAPRGDTQYF.